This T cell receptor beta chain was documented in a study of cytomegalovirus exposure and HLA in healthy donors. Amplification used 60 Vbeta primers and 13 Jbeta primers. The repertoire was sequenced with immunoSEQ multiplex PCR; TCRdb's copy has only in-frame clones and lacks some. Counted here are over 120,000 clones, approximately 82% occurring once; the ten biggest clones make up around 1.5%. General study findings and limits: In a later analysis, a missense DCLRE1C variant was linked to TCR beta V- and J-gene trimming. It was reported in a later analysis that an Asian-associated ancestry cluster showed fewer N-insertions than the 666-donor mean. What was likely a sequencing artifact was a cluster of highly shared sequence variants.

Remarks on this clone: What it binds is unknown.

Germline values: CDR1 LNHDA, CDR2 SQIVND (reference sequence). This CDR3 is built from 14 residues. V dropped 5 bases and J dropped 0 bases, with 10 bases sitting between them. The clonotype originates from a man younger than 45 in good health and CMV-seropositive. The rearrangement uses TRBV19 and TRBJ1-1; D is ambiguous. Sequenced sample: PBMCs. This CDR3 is CASSWTQLNTEAFF. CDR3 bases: TGTGCCAGTAGTTGGACTCAGCTGAACACTGAAGCTTTCTTT. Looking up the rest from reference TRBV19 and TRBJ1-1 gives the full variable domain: DGGITQSPKYLFRKEGQNVTLSCEQNLNHDAMYWYRQDPGQGLRLIYYSQIVNDFQKGDIAEGYSVSREKKESFPLTVTSAQKNPTAFYLCASSWTQLNTEAFFGQGTRLTVV.